The clone carrying this TCR beta chain was picked up many times. This beta chain is a stray read from a library made for alpha chains; its abundance is not meaningful. The record originates from a study of spatial heterogeneity in lung cancer. Germline V gene data show CDR1 as MDHEN and CDR2 as SYDVKM. The junction had 11 bases not matched to a gene; V was cut back by 7 bases and J by 7 bases. This CDR3 is 14 amino acids long. TCR cDNA molecules were tagged individually, and each one carried a unique molecular identifier. A single record per CDR3 protein comes from TCRdb applying MiXCR to the 5' RACE reads. Of about 11,000 distinct CDR3 sequences listed, approximately 4% are singletons. Sample time point: sample taken at primary tumor resection. Extraction of whole RNA from tumor, nontumor lung or frozen PBMC preceded unsorted sequencing.

The material was normal lung tissue next to the tumor, obtained at surgery. The rearrangement uses TRBV28 and TRBJ2-7, with TRBD1 identical over 9 bases. The clonotype originates from a male donor with early-stage non-small cell lung cancer. CDR3: CASMVGTGIGEQYF. CDR3 nucleotide sequence: TGTGCCAGCATGGTAGGGACAGGGATCGGAGAGCAGTACTTC.